A single sample gave rise to the 6 T cell receptor beta chains below, sequenced in a study of T cells in localized non-small cell lung cancer (TCRdb year 2020). The library was prepared using the immunoSEQ multiplex PCR assay. In TCRdb, the immuneACCESS table is reduced to in-frame sequences with V and J assigned. These tables do not hold every clone; where another copy was compared, an unresolved V gene accounts for under half, and the others remain unexplained. Within this sample are under 40,000 clones, with approximately 80% of them counted one time only. Together, the top ten hold about 18% of the sample. The sample here was peripheral blood, taken before any cancer treatment. These receptors were taken from a male donor at least 60 years old with stage III squamous cell lung carcinoma.

In nucleotides, the CDR3 is TGTGCCAGTAGTATTTCCTTGCAAGGACCCGGAAACACCATATATTTT. It is translated as CASSISLQGPGNTIYF. The V and J genes are TRBV19 and TRBJ1-3; D gene uncertain. Germline assignment: CDR1 LNHDA and CDR2 SQIVND (reference sequence). Trimming shortened V by 3 bases and J by 4 bases, and 16 bases separated the two germline ends. The CDR3 is 16 residues long. Supplemented by reference TRBV19 and TRBJ1-3, the full variable domain reads DGGITQSPKYLFRKEGQNVTLSCEQNLNHDAMYWYRQDPGQGLRLIYYSQIVNDFQKGDIAEGYSVSREKKESFPLTVTSAQKNPTAFYLCASSISLQGPGNTIYFGEGSWLTVV.

The J gene is TRBJ2-2, the V gene TRBV7-6, with 7 bases matching TRBD1. CDR1 and CDR2 from the germline V gene are SGHVS and FNYEAQ. The CDR3 has 17 residues. The junction had 14 bases not matched to a gene; V was cut back by 5 bases and J by 5 bases. Here the CDR3 reads CASSPLAGTDRTGELFF. For the CDR3, the DNA is TGTGCCAGCAGCCCCCTTGCCGGGACAGACAGGACCGGGGAGCTGTTTTTT.

This chain links TRBV10-1 with TRBJ2-1; 13 nucleotides agree with TRBD2. The V segment lost 0 bases and the J segment 8 bases; nucleotides outside the gene matches: 4. The CDR3 loop spans 16 amino acids. Germline V gene sequence: CDR1 WNHNN, CDR2 SYGVQD (reference sequence). The CDR3, as DNA: TGCGCCAGCAGTGAGTCGACTAGCGGGAGGACCCATGAGCAGTTCTTC. This codes for CASSESTSGRTHEQFF.

The chain has TRBV29-1 and TRBJ1-1, with a possible D match to TRBD1 (6 bases). CDR1 SQVTM and CDR2 ANQGSEA come from the germline V gene. The CDR3 has 14 residues. The V end was cut by 7 bases, the J end by 1 base, with 16 bases between. The CDR3 DNA reads as TGCAGCGGGTCGAGGACAGTTCAGAACACTGAAGCTTTCTTT. Translated: CSGSRTVQNTEAFF. The whole variable domain, filled in from reference TRBV29-1 and TRBJ1-1, reads SAVISQKPSRDICQRGTSLTIQCQVDSQVTMMFWYRQQPGQSLTLIATANQGSEATYESGFVIDKFPISRPNLTFSTLTVSNMSPEDSSIYLCSGSRTVQNTEAFFGQGTRLTVV.

The chain joins TRBV5-1 to TRBJ2-1; the D gene is possibly TRBD1 (6 bases). CDR1 and CDR2 (germline): SGHRS, YFSETQ. The CDR3 has 17 residues. The V end lost 1 base, the J end lost 4 bases, and 18 bases lay between the germline ends. The CDR3 loop reads CASSLIVVGQGYNEQFF. The DNA of the CDR3 is TGCGCCAGCAGCTTGATTGTAGTAGGGCAGGGGTACAATGAGCAGTTCTTC.

V and J are TRBV6-5 and TRBJ1-6; D gene ambiguous. Deletions cut 2 bases from V and 10 bases from J, with 15 bases between. This CDR3 is 15 amino acids long. Germline-derived CDR1 and CDR2 are MNHEY and SVGAGI. CDR3 nucleotides: TGTGCCAGCAGTTACCAGCTTTCCGTTTCCTCACCCCTCCACTTT. This encodes CASSYQLSVSSPLHF.